The rows below give T cell receptor beta chains drawn from one sample of a study of blood T cells in healthy people across ages. TCRdb reprocessed the 5' RACE reads with MiXCR, giving one entry per CDR3 protein. The top ten clones hold approximately 0.79% of a sample with around 990,000 distinct CDR3 sequences, 20% to 25% of them seen once. This sample also belongs to another study, concerning T cells of mothers and their children.

Sequenced input: blood. These receptors came from a girl aged 2-9 years in good health. Each CDR3 is given with its conserved first and last residue. A D gene is named only where the DNA matches it firmly. Clone size is not always given. Where it is, it says once, few, many or a class for expanded clones.

V gene	clone size	D gene	J gene	CDR3 DNA	CDR3 protein
TRBV27	NA	NA	TRBJ2-2	TGTGCCAGCATTAGAACGAACACCGGGGAGCTGTTTTTT	CASIRTNTGELFF
TRBV7-2	NA	TRBD1	TRBJ2-1	TGTGCCAGCAGCCTAGAGCAGGGGGCGAGGAACGAGCAGTTCTTC	CASSLEQGARNEQFF
TRBV11-2	NA	TRBD1	TRBJ1-2	TGTGCCAGCAGCAACTCAGGACAGGCCTCGAACTATGGCTACACCTTC	CASSNSGQASNYGYTF
TRBV7-9	NA	NA	TRBJ1-1	TGTGCCAGCACCCCGTGGGGGGGAGAGACTGAAGCTTTCTTT	CASTPWGGETEAFF
TRBV3-1	few	TRBD1	TRBJ1-6	TGTGCCAGCAGCCAAAAACAGGGGTTGACCCTCCACTTT	CASSQKQGLTLHF
TRBV5-1	NA	NA	TRBJ2-5	TGCGCCAGCAGCTTGGGCCGGGAGAGGGGCCTCCAAGAGACCCAGTACTTC	CASSLGRERGLQETQYF
TRBV7-6	few	TRBD2	TRBJ2-5	TGTGCCAGCAGCGCTCCGGGACTAGGGGAGACCCAGTACTTC	CASSAPGLGETQYF
TRBV6-2/TRBV6-3	NA	TRBD2	TRBJ2-5	TGTGCCAGCAGTTTCGAACTAGCGGGAGGAAAAGAGACCCAGTACTTC	CASSFELAGGKETQYF
TRBV28	NA	NA	TRBJ2-3	TGTGCCAGCAGTTCCGAGAACGCTAGCACAGATACGCAGTATTTT	CASSSENASTDTQYF
TRBV5-5	NA	NA	TRBJ1-1	TGTGCCAGCAACATTGGGGGAGGCACTGAAGCTTTCTTT	CASNIGGGTEAFF
TRBV6-2/TRBV6-3	NA	NA	TRBJ2-7	TGTGCCAGCAGTTACCGGGTGTTCTACGAGCAGTACTTC	CASSYRVFYEQYF
TRBV15	few	NA	TRBJ1-6	TGTGCCACCAGCAGAGACGCCACTTCGTATTCACCCCTCCACTTT	CATSRDATSYSPLHF
TRBV29-1	few	NA	TRBJ1-1	TGCAGCGTTGTACGGACGGTGAACACTGAAGCTTTCTTT	CSVVRTVNTEAFF
TRBV4-1	NA	TRBD2	TRBJ2-3	TGCGCCAGCAGCGGACTAGCGGGAGATACGCAGTATTTT	CASSGLAGDTQYF